Listed here are 10 T cell receptor beta chains from one sample, sequenced in a study of cytomegalovirus exposure and HLA in healthy donors. Both 60 Vbeta primers and 13 Jbeta primers went into the PCR. The assay was immunoSEQ multiplex PCR, and TCRdb's table has in-frame clones only and misses some. The sample consists of approximately 150,000 clones, approximately 81% of them appearing once. The sequenced sample was PBMCs. The receptors derive from a female donor in good health and CMV-seronegative.

The chain couples TRBV29-1 to TRBJ2-6, with 7 bases lining up with TRBD2. V shed 4 bases and J 4 bases; nucleotides not matched to a gene: 4. The germline CDR1 and CDR2 sequences are SQVTM and ANQGSEA. CDR3 length: 14 residues. This CDR3 is CSVGGGNGANVLTF. In nucleotides, the CDR3 is TGCAGCGTTGGGGGAGGGAACGGGGCCAACGTCCTGACTTTC. Together with reference TRBV29-1 and TRBJ2-6, the CDR3 gives the full variable domain: SAVISQKPSRDICQRGTSLTIQCQVDSQVTMMFWYRQQPGQSLTLIATANQGSEATYESGFVIDKFPISRPNLTFSTLTVSNMSPEDSSIYLCSVGGGNGANVLTFGAGSRLTVL.

V is TRBV27 and J is TRBJ2-7; unclear D gene. Per the germline V gene, CDR1 is MNHEY and CDR2 is SMNVEV (reference sequence). V lost 8 bases to trimming and J lost 1 base, with 15 bases between them. This CDR3 comprises 14 residues. The CDR3 is CASPLAARSYEQYF. DNA of the CDR3: TGTGCCAGCCCCCTTGCCGCGCGATCCTACGAGCAGTACTTC.

This chain links TRBV12-5 with TRBJ2-1, with 12 bases fitting TRBD2. J gave up 7 bases and V 5 bases, and 15 bases lay outside the gene matches. The CDR3 length is 18 residues. Germline loops: CDR1 LGHNT, CDR2 FRNRAP. CDR3 protein: CASGRLGFLAGGPNEQFF. The DNA for the CDR3 is TGTGCTAGTGGTCGCCTTGGGTTTCTAGCGGGAGGGCCAAATGAGCAGTTCTTC.

The V gene is TRBV11-2, the J gene TRBJ1-2; 7 bases line up with TRBD1. Per germline, CDR1 SGHAT and CDR2 FQNNGV. This CDR3 comprises 14 residues. Trimming cost V 0 bases and J 5 bases; bases outside gene matches: 3. This chain's CDR3 is CASSLEAGGYGYTF. CDR3 nucleotides: TGTGCCAGCAGCTTAGAAGCAGGGGGATATGGCTACACCTTC.

The rearrangement uses TRBV4-1 and TRBJ2-7, with a weak D call TRBD2 (6 bases). The CDR3 is 16 residues long. In germline, CDR1 is MGHRA, CDR2 YSYEKL. V shed 2 bases and J shed 2 bases, with 16 bases lying between them. The CDR3 DNA sequence: TGCGCCAGCAGCCAATTCCAGCGGGTAGCCCCCTACGAGCAGTACTTC. Translated, it gives CASSQFQRVAPYEQYF.

The V call is TRBV5-8, the J call TRBJ1-2; D gene ambiguous. Germline V gene data show CDR1 as SGHTS and CDR2 as YDEGEE. Trimming shortened V by 0 bases and J by 3 bases, and 21 bases separated the two germline ends. The CDR3 loop spans 18 amino acids. DNA for the CDR3: TGTGCCAGCAGCTTGGCGCAGGTGAAAACAACACCTTACTATGGCTACACCTTC. Residues: CASSLAQVKTTPYYGYTF.

The CDR3 loop reads CASSPGHGGTPQHF. CDR3 in DNA: TGTGCCAGCAGCCCAGGACACGGGGGGACGCCCCAGCATTTT. The genes are TRBV7-6 and TRBJ1-5; D may be TRBD1 (5 bases). Germline loops: CDR1 SGHVS, CDR2 FNYEAQ. Trimming shortened V by 5 bases and J by 9 bases, and 17 bases separated the two germline ends. The CDR3 sequence is 14 residues long.

This chain connects TRBV7-3 to TRBJ2-2; D is possibly TRBD2 (7 bases). V was shortened by 8 bases and J by 8 bases, with 15 bases between the two germline ends. The germline CDR1 and CDR2 sequences are SGHTA and FQGTGA. The CDR3 is 13 residues long. CDR3 nucleotides: TGTGCCAGCGCAGGGGAGGGTAGAGGGGAGCTGTTTTTT. It encodes CASAGEGRGELFF.

V gene TRBV15 combines with J gene TRBJ2-3; 14 bases map to TRBD2. This CDR3 comprises 16 residues. V lost 3 bases and J lost 7; bases outside the gene matches: 6. The germline V gene has CDR1 LNHNV and CDR2 YYDKDF (reference sequence). The CDR3 spells CATSRAGTSGRYTQYF. CDR3 nucleotides: TGTGCCACCAGCAGGGCCGGGACTAGCGGGAGATATACGCAGTATTTT.

The V gene is TRBV28, the J gene TRBJ1-3, with D perhaps TRBD1 (5 bases). This CDR3 comprises 16 residues. The germline V and J ends were trimmed by 5 bases and 2 bases, with 16 bases remaining between them. CDR1 is MDHEN, CDR2 SYDVKM, per germline. This chain's CDR3 is CASSNIAGSPGNTIYF. The DNA of the CDR3 is TGTGCCAGCAGTAACATCGCAGGGTCCCCTGGAAACACCATATATTTT.